This T cell receptor beta chain was found in a study of glioma-infiltrating T cells. General study points: Very few CDR3 sequences were shared between tissue and blood. Non-neoplastic patients had below-expected tissue-blood divergence, while all gliomas exceeded expectation.

Using RNA template, CDR3s of TCR alpha and beta were amplified with iRepertoire arm-PCR. For one-step reverse transcription and amplification, roughly 85-450 ng of tissue mRNA or PBMC total RNA was used. MiXCR, applied by TCRdb to the multiplex PCR reads, yields one record per CDR3 protein. The profile shows under 150,000 distinct CDR3 sequences, around a quarter of them singletons. CDR3 length: 13 residues. The V gene lost 5 bases and the J gene lost 3 bases, with 9 bases spanning the gap. From germline, CDR1 is KGHDR and CDR2 SFDVKD. As concerns this clonotype: Its antigen is unknown.

The clonotype comes from a human donor with low-grade glioma or glioblastoma, undergoing nonglioma brain surgery, or in good health (not recorded which). The V call is TRBV24-1, the J call TRBJ1-1; no clear D gene. Sequenced input: glioma tissue, nonneoplastic brain tissue, or PBMCs (not recorded which). The CDR3 spells CATSAVGYTEAFF. In DNA, the CDR3 is TGTGCCACCAGTGCAGTAGGGTACACTGAAGCTTTCTTT.